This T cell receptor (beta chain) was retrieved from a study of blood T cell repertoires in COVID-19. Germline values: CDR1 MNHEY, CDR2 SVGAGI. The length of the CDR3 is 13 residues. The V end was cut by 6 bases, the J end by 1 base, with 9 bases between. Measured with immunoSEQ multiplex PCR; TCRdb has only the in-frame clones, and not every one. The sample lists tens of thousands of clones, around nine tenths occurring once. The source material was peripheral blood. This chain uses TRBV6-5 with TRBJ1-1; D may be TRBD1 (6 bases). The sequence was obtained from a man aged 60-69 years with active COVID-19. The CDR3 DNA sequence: TGTGCCAGCAGAAGACAGGAGAACACTGAAGCTTTCTTT. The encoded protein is CASRRQENTEAFF.